The rows below give T cell receptor beta chains drawn from one sample of a study of response to subunit inactivated influenza vaccine. TCRdb reprocessed the RT-PCR reads via MiXCR and lists one record per CDR3 protein. Of over 750,000 distinct CDR3 sequences listed, around 20% are singletons. This sample comprised PBMCs from blood, obtained 5 days after vaccination. Receptors were obtained from a middle-aged man who received an inactivated influenza vaccine. The CDR3 runs from the conserved cysteine through the conserved F or W. D genes are given only for firm matches. Rows may omit the clone size; those that give it use once, few, many or a size class.

D	V	J	size	DNA	CDR3
.	TRBV20-1	TRBJ1-5	.	TGCAGTGCTAGAGATCTTTCAGGGTCGCATCAGCCCCAGCATTTT	CSARDLSGSHQPQHF
.	TRBV21-1	TRBJ2-7	.	TGTGCCAGCAGCACTGGCAGGGTGATCGACGAGCAGTACTTC	CASSTGRVIDEQYF
.	TRBV6-1	TRBJ2-5	.	TGTGCGGGGGGCGGCTACCAAGAGACCCAGTACTTC	CAGGGYQETQYF
.	TRBV20-1	TRBJ2-7	few	TGCAGTGCCCCCTCGGACAGTCTCACGGAGCAGTACTTC	CSAPSDSLTEQYF
TRBD2	TRBV4-1	TRBJ2-1	many	TGCGCCAGCAGCCAAAGGTCGGGGGACTTGGGACTAGCTAGGAATGAGCAGTTCTTC	CASSQRSGDLGLARNEQFF
.	TRBV10-3	TRBJ1-2	.	TGTGCCATCAGTGTCGGGGTATACTATGGCTACACCTTC	CAISVGVYYGYTF
.	TRBV25-1	TRBJ1-1	.	TGTGCCAGCACGCGGGACTCCACTGAAGCTTTCTTT	CASTRDSTEAFF
.	TRBV5-1	TRBJ2-6	few	TGCGCCAGCAGCTTGAAGGGGATCCCTTTGGTTGGGGCCAACGTCCTGACTTTC	CASSLKGIPLVGANVLTF
.	TRBV29-1	TRBJ2-7	.	TGCAGCGTTGTCGCCCCAAAGGAGCAGTACTTC	CSVVAPKEQYF
TRBD2	TRBV20-1	TRBJ2-7	.	TGCAGTGCTTTTAGACTAGCGGGAGGTTGGGAGCAGTACTTC	CSAFRLAGGWEQYF
.	TRBV7-9	TRBJ2-7	few	TGTGCCAGCAGCTCTACGACAGACTGGGAGCAGTACTTC	CASSSTTDWEQYF
.	TRBV4-2	TRBJ2-2	few	TGTGCCATGGGCCCTGGGACCGGAAGCAACGGGGAGCTGTTTTTT	CAMGPGTGSNGELFF
TRBD1	TRBV4-2	TRBJ1-4	few	TGTGCCAGCAGCCTAGACAGGGAACCTAATGAAAAACTGTTTTTT	CASSLDREPNEKLFF
TRBD2	TRBV11-2	TRBJ2-7	.	TGTGCCAGCAGGGCCGGACTAGGTTTACGCGAGCAGTACTTC	CASRAGLGLREQYF
TRBD2	TRBV4-3	TRBJ2-1	.	TGCGCCAGCAGCCAAGAGTCTAGCGGGAGCCTCAATGAGCAGTTCTTC	CASSQESSGSLNEQFF
.	TRBV5-5	TRBJ2-1	.	TGTGCCAGCAGCTCCCCGACTGCCCCACCCTACAATGAGCAGTTCTTC	CASSSPTAPPYNEQFF
.	TRBV7-2	TRBJ2-5	many	TGTGCCAGCAGCCCATTTACAGGGGAGACCCAGTACTTC	CASSPFTGETQYF
TRBD2	TRBV10-3	TRBJ2-1	.	TGTGCCATCAGTGACCCAGGACTAGCGGGAGCCCTCTCCTACAATGAGCAGTTCTTC	CAISDPGLAGALSYNEQFF
.	TRBV10-3	TRBJ2-7	few	TGTGCCATCAATTCAGGGAGCTACGAGCAGTACTTC	CAINSGSYEQYF
TRBD1	TRBV5-4	TRBJ2-7	.	TGTGCCAGCAGCTCGATTGGGACAGGGGCCTACGAGCAGTACTTC	CASSSIGTGAYEQYF
.	TRBV5-1	TRBJ2-5	few	TGCGCCAGCAGCCCTTTAGAGACGGGTAGAGGGACCCAGTACTTC	CASSPLETGRGTQYF
TRBD1	TRBV4-2	TRBJ2-7	few	TGTGCCAGCAGCCAGGAAGGCTCCGGGACAGATTACGAGCAGTACTTC	CASSQEGSGTDYEQYF
.	TRBV7-8	TRBJ2-5	many	TGTGCCAGCAGCTTAACTGCACAGGGCGTAGAGACCCAGTACTTC	CASSLTAQGVETQYF
.	TRBV29-1	TRBJ1-3	few	TGCAGCGTTGGAGGAGGAAACACCATATATTTT	CSVGGGNTIYF
.	TRBV15	TRBJ2-3	.	TGTGCCACCAGCAGGCGACAGGGGAGGGGGACAGATACGCAGTATTTT	CATSRRQGRGTDTQYF
TRBD1	TRBV4-2	TRBJ2-2	.	TGTGCCAGCAGCCAGGCGACAGGGATAAACACCGGGGAGCTGTTTTTT	CASSQATGINTGELFF
.	TRBV28	TRBJ1-2	.	TGTGCCACCACGCCCCCACAGGTGTTGGTTTATGGCTACACCTTC	CATTPPQVLVYGYTF
.	TRBV20-1	TRBJ2-1	.	TGCAGTGCTCACCCGGAGCAGTTCTTC	CSAHPEQFF
.	TRBV7-2	TRBJ2-7	many	TGTGCCAGCAGCTTAAAGTGGGGCCACGAGCAGTACTTC	CASSLKWGHEQYF
TRBD2	TRBV7-2	TRBJ2-1	many	TGTGCCAGCAGCAAACCGGGACTAGCGGGGGAGCAGTTCTTC	CASSKPGLAGEQFF
.	TRBV29-1	TRBJ2-5	few	TGCAGCGTTGAGACGGACGTCCAAGAGACCCAGTACTTC	CSVETDVQETQYF
.	TRBV7-9	TRBJ2-3	.	TGTGCCAGCAGCTTCTTAGGCACAGATACGCAGTATTTT	CASSFLGTDTQYF
.	TRBV7-2	TRBJ2-5	.	TGTGCCAGCAGCTCTCCGGACGGGAGACTACAAGAGACCCAGTACTTC	CASSSPDGRLQETQYF
TRBD2	TRBV20-1	TRBJ2-2	.	TGCAGTGGAAGACTAGCGGGTGCGAACACCGGGGAGCTGTTTTTT	CSGRLAGANTGELFF